The present T cell receptor (beta chain) was sequenced within a study of blood T cells in healthy people across ages. As for the study in general: T cells yielded about one barcoded beta molecule per two cells through template switching. Regarding the study as a whole: Possibly, changes in expanded clonotypes were confounded because donor CMV status was unknown.

Regarding this clonotype: As yet, its antigen is unknown.

With a J-beta primer mix and a sample-barcoded 5' primer, a second PCR ran roughly 6 to 11 cycles. TCRdb re-called the 5' RACE reads through MiXCR, storing one row per CDR3 protein. The data contain about 970,000 distinct CDR3 sequences, roughly 50% of them singletons. The CDR3 runs 14 residues. Germline CDR1 reads SGHRS; CDR2 reads YFSETQ. Trimming removed 3 bases from V and 0 bases from J, with 8 bases in between. The sample was blood. V is TRBV5-1 and J is TRBJ2-3, with D perhaps given as TRBD1 or TRBD2 (6 bases each). This clonotype was obtained from a woman aged 60 to 75 in good health. CDR3 amino acids: CASSWGASTDTQYF. CDR3 coding DNA: TGCGCCAGCAGCTGGGGGGCCAGCACAGATACGCAGTATTTT.